The clone carrying this TCR beta chain was counted at least ten times. Its antigen is unknown. This library used 300 to 500 ng RNA and molecular barcoded adaptors spanning alpha/delta and beta/gamma chains. One entry per CDR3 protein results from TCRdb running MiXCR on the reads. The table lists 75,000 to 95,000 distinct CDR3 sequences, roughly a fifth of them singletons. Germline V gene lookup returns CDR1 SGHRS and CDR2 YFSETQ. CDR3 length: 11 amino acids. V was trimmed by 4 bases and J by 7 bases, leaving 8 bases between them. The data were obtained in a study of read filtering for tumor transcriptome and immune sequencing. The wider study: IR-seq gave about 3.5 to 10.27 million TCR reads per sample; RNA-seq gave about 75 to 1,400. Study-wide results and caveats: Roughly four fifths of IR-seq clonotypes had one read, totaling about 3.5% of reads; RNA-seq: about 70% and 40%.

The source material was a population of CD138-negative cells sorted from bone marrow. The chain has TRBV5-1 and TRBJ2-5, with D possibly TRBD1 on 5 matching bases. The receptor was derived from a donor at least 40 years old with multiple myeloma. The CDR3 loop reads CASSTRGTQYF. CDR3 bases: TGCGCCAGCAGCACAAGGGGGACCCAGTACTTC. The whole variable domain, filled in from reference TRBV5-1 and TRBJ2-5, reads KAGVTQTPRYLIKTRGQQVTLSCSPISGHRSVSWYQQTPGQGLQFLFEYFSETQRNKGNFPGRFSGRQFSNSRSEMNVSTLELGDSALYLCASSTRGTQYFGPGTRLLVL.